Presented here are 20 T cell receptor beta chains from one specimen sequenced in a study of blood T cell repertoires in COVID-19. Data came from immunoSEQ multiplex PCR; TCRdb stores just in-frame clones and leaves some out. The table includes some 90,000 clones, roughly 87% detected once. Sequencing was done on a sample of peripheral blood. The receptors were sampled from a man aged 45-65 years with acute or convalescent COVID-19.

V and J are TRBV7-2 and TRBJ2-3; 10 nucleotides agree with TRBD1. Per the germline V gene, CDR1 is SGHTA and CDR2 is FQGNSA. With 5 bases clipped from V and 3 bases from J, the junction kept 11 bases outside the gene matches. The CDR3 covers 17 residues. In nucleotides, the CDR3 is TGTGCCAGCAGCCAAACCCGGGACAGGGGAAATACAGATACGCAGTATTTT. The encoded protein is CASSQTRDRGNTDTQYF.

The J gene is TRBJ2-3, the V gene TRBV3-1 (or the pseudogene TRBV3-2), with 10 positions matching TRBD2. Germline CDR1 LGHDT, CDR2 YNNKEL (reference sequence). The V and J ends lost 4 bases and 4 bases, in that order; junction bases with no gene match: 2. This CDR3 spans 14 amino acids. In DNA form, the CDR3 reads TGTGCCAGCAGCCGACTAGCGGGCGCAGATACGCAGTATTTT. Protein product: CASSRLAGADTQYF.

The J gene is TRBJ2-3, the V gene TRBV6-5; 9 nucleotides agree with TRBD1. The CDR3 is made up of 15 amino acids. V was pared by 5 bases and J by 6 bases, with 9 bases of the junction left unmatched. Germline CDR1 is MNHEY and CDR2 is SVGAGI. The CDR3: CASSPGQGPKDTQYF. DNA of the CDR3: TGTGCCAGCAGTCCAGGACAGGGGCCGAAGGATACGCAGTATTTT.

V and J are TRBV19 and TRBJ1-5; the D is unclear. Germline V lookup: CDR1 LNHDA, CDR2 SQIVND (reference sequence). With 6 bases removed from V and 7 bases from J, the gap between germline ends came to 10 bases. The CDR3 length is 12 residues. CDR3 in amino acids: CASSSRVQPQHF. In DNA form, the CDR3 reads TGTGCCAGTAGCTCCCGGGTACAGCCCCAGCATTTT.

The chain uses TRBV19 and TRBJ1-5; D unresolved. Per the germline V gene, CDR1 is LNHDA and CDR2 is SQIVND (reference sequence). The CDR3 loop spans 13 amino acids. V lost 7 bases to trimming and J lost 3 bases, with 10 bases between them. The CDR3 bases are TGTGCCAGTACCGCGATCTACAATCAGCCCCAGCATTTT. This encodes CASTAIYNQPQHF.

This chain links TRBV6-5 with TRBJ1-1, with D perhaps TRBD1 (5 bases). Trimming took off 2 bases at V and 0 bases at J, with 10 bases between the two ends. Germline V gene data show CDR1 as MNHEY and CDR2 as SVGAGI. The CDR3 covers 15 residues. CDR3 coding DNA: TGTGCCAGCAGTTACGACAGCCCACTGAACACTGAAGCTTTCTTT. Its protein is CASSYDSPLNTEAFF.

The chain joins TRBV28 to TRBJ1-5; D unclear. The germline V and J ends were trimmed by 7 bases and 5 bases, with 12 bases remaining between them. The CDR3 covers 13 residues. The germline V gene has CDR1 MDHEN and CDR2 SYDVKM. CDR3 sequence reads: CASTSIRHQPQHF. CDR3 DNA: TGTGCCAGCACCTCGATCAGGCATCAGCCCCAGCATTTT.

This clone came up once. The chain is built from TRBV25-1 and TRBJ1-6; possible D gene TRBD1, 5 bases. This CDR3 is built from 15 residues. Trimming removed 3 bases from V and 7 bases from J, with 13 bases in between. The germline gives CDR1 MGHDK, CDR2 SYGVNS. The CDR3 loop reads CASSELRSGNSPLHF. CDR3 nucleotides: TGTGCCAGCAGTGAGTTAAGATCAGGGAATTCACCCCTCCACTTT.

The V gene is TRBV12-5, the J gene TRBJ1-6, with D unclear. V was cut by 0 bases and J by 4 bases, with 13 bases left in between. The V gene's germline CDR1 is LGHNT and CDR2 FRNRAP. The CDR3 runs to 17 residues. CDR3 nucleotides: TGTGCTAGTGGTTTGGTGGACGGACTCCGTTATAATTCACCCCTCCACTTT. Protein sequence: CASGLVDGLRYNSPLHF. The full variable domain, with the rest looked up from reference TRBV12-5 and TRBJ1-6, is DARVTQTPRHKVTEMGQEVTMRCQPILGHNTVFWYRQTMMQGLELLAYFRNRAPLDDSGMPKDRFSAEMPDATLATLKIQPSEPRDSAVYFCASGLVDGLRYNSPLHFGNGTRLTVT.

This chain uses TRBV9 with TRBJ2-1; 11 nucleotides align to TRBD2. Germline CDR1 and CDR2: SGDLS and YYNGEE. The junction had 4 bases not matched to a gene; V was cut back by 6 bases and J by 5 bases. The CDR3 has 14 amino acids. CDR3 region: CASTETSGNNEQFF. The CDR3 region has the DNA TGTGCCAGCACCGAGACTAGCGGGAACAATGAGCAGTTCTTC.

The CDR3 protein is CASSQSRRMGSGNTIYF. For the CDR3, the DNA is TGTGCCAGCAGTCAATCCCGCCGTATGGGCTCCGGAAACACCATATATTTT. The chain is built from TRBV28 and TRBJ1-3; D gene unclear. The ends were cut back, 5 bases at V and 4 bases at J, with 21 bases in the middle. Germline V lookup: CDR1 MDHEN, CDR2 SYDVKM. This CDR3 spans 17 amino acids.

The chain combines TRBV5-5 with TRBJ1-2; TRBD1 aligns across 10 bases. J was trimmed by 1 base and V by 4 bases; bases with no gene match: 10. Germline values: CDR1 SGHKS, CDR2 YYEKEE (reference sequence). The CDR3 extends over 17 amino acids. The CDR3 is CASSQGTGVGNNYGYTF. CDR3 nucleotides: TGTGCCAGCAGCCAAGGGACAGGGGTTGGGAATAACTATGGCTACACCTTC.

The CDR3 coding sequence is TGTGCCAGCAGCTTCAGAGCGGCTTCCTCGAACACCGGGGAGCTGTTTTTT. It yields the protein CASSFRAASSNTGELFF. The chain couples TRBV7-6 to TRBJ2-2; tentative D call: TRBD2 (5 bases). The CDR3 covers 17 residues. V shed 3 bases and J shed 0 bases, with 14 bases lying between them. The V gene's germline CDR1 is SGHVS and CDR2 FNYEAQ.

The chain carries TRBV4-2 and TRBJ1-2, with a tentative D call TRBD1 (6 bases). Trimming pared 4 bases from V and 8 bases from J, leaving 17 bases between. This CDR3 comprises 14 residues. Germline lookup yields CDR1 LGHNA and CDR2 YNFKEQ. CDR3 DNA: TGTGCCAGCAGCCCAAGAGGGGGGGCGCGGGGCTACACCTTC. It translates to CASSPRGGARGYTF.

This clone has just a few counts. The J gene is TRBJ2-5, the V gene TRBV3-1 (or the pseudogene TRBV3-2); tentative D call: TRBD2 (6 bases). CDR1 is LGHDT and CDR2 is YNNKEL in the germline V gene (reference sequence). Trimming removed 2 bases from V and 3 bases from J, with 10 bases in between. The CDR3 has 14 amino acids. CDR3 loop: CASSQRRGKETQYF. CDR3 bases: TGTGCCAGCAGCCAAAGGCGCGGGAAAGAGACCCAGTACTTC.

For this clone: This same CDR3 is encoded by further DNA sequences in the sample. The rearrangement links TRBV7-8 to TRBJ1-5; 7 bases are a match to TRBD1. This CDR3 has 15 amino acids. Germline V gene lookup returns CDR1 SGHVS and CDR2 FQNEAQ. Trimming at V came to 1 base and at J to 4 bases, leaving 4 bases not matched to a gene. The CDR3 DNA follows: TGTGCCAGCAGCTTAGGGGACAGTCCAAATCAGCCCCAGCATTTT. It is translated as CASSLGDSPNQPQHF.

The rearrangement uses TRBV4-3 and TRBJ1-6; D uncertain. The V gene's germline CDR1 is LGHNA and CDR2 YSLEER. The CDR3 runs 17 residues. V gave up 0 bases and J gave up 9 bases, with 18 bases separating them. The CDR3 region has the DNA TGCGCCAGCAGCCAAGAGCCCGCGGGCTCCCTAATTTCACCCCTCCACTTT. It specifies CASSQEPAGSLISPLHF.

The chain joins TRBV14 to TRBJ1-1; 7 positions match TRBD1. The V segment lost 1 base and the J segment 5 bases; nucleotides outside the gene matches: 7. The CDR3 extends over 15 amino acids. Germline CDR1 is SGHDN and CDR2 is FVKESK. CDR3 residues: CASSQVQGVETEAFF. CDR3 nucleotide sequence: TGTGCCAGCAGCCAAGTTCAGGGGGTGGAGACTGAAGCTTTCTTT.

J is TRBJ1-2 and V is TRBV5-6; D unresolved. V lost 2 bases and J lost 6, with 11 bases in between. Looked up from germline, CDR1 is SGHDT and CDR2 is YYEEEE. The CDR3 is 13 amino acids. The CDR3 DNA sequence: TGTGCCAGCAGCTTTTTGGTGCAGGATGGCTACACCTTC. Translating gives CASSFLVQDGYTF.

The gene calls are TRBV5-8 and TRBJ2-2; 9 positions agree with TRBD1. Germline CDR1 is SGHTS and CDR2 is YDEGEE. With V trimmed by 5 bases and J by 1 base, 6 bases remained unmatched. CDR3 size: 16 residues. In DNA form, the CDR3 reads TGTGCCAGCAGGCGGAACAGGGGGCAGAACACCGGGGAGCTGTTTTTT. Its protein product is CASRRNRGQNTGELFF.